What follows are 22 T cell receptor beta chains derived from one specimen sequenced in a study of OX40 agonist ivuxolimab in advanced cancers. Some clones are missing from TCRdb's copy, which holds only in-frame ones; the method was immunoSEQ multiplex PCR. This sample yields tens of thousands of clones, of which roughly 91% are seen a single time; roughly 13% belongs to the top ten. Sequenced material: CD4+ or CD8+ T cells sorted from blood, taken in a trial of the OX40 agonist ivuxolimab. The receptor source for this set is an adult with an advanced solid tumor such as melanoma, head and neck, liver or kidney cancer.

The CDR3 protein is CAIREIGEGTDTQYF. The CDR3, as DNA: TGTGCCATCAGGGAGATCGGGGAGGGCACAGATACGCAGTATTTT. V usage is TRBV10-3 and J usage is TRBJ2-3, with a possible D match to TRBD2 (6 bases). The germline V gene encodes CDR1 ENHRY and CDR2 SYGVKD. This CDR3 comprises 15 residues. V was trimmed by 6 bases and J by 1 base, leaving 14 bases between them.

The sample holds one count of this clone. The chain has TRBV7-9 and TRBJ2-3; TRBD2 agrees at 8 bases. CDR3 size: 16 residues. Germline V gene sequence: CDR1 SEHNR, CDR2 FQNEAQ (reference sequence). Unmatched junction bases numbered 4, after V lost 1 base and J lost 1 base. CDR3 amino acids: CASSLDGTRRTDTQYF. CDR3 in DNA: TGTGCCAGCAGCTTAGATGGGACTAGACGCACAGATACGCAGTATTTT.

The chain uses TRBV4-3 and TRBJ1-1, with D hard to call. CDR1 is LGHNA and CDR2 is YSLEER in the germline V gene. The CDR3 extends over 15 amino acids. The V end lost 3 bases, the J end lost 1 base, and 12 bases lay between the germline ends. CDR3 nucleotides: TGCGCCAGCAGCCAGTACCTGGTTACGAACACTGAAGCTTTCTTT. It yields the protein CASSQYLVTNTEAFF.

The rearrangement joins TRBV7-9 to TRBJ1-1; D is unclear. The CDR3 is 15 amino acids. Germline V lookup: CDR1 SEHNR, CDR2 FQNEAQ (reference sequence). Trimming pared 0 bases from V and 1 base from J, leaving 9 bases between. In DNA, the CDR3 is TGTGCCAGCAGCTTAGCGAAGGCCACGAACACTGAAGCTTTCTTT. Its translation: CASSLAKATNTEAFF. Based on the CDR3 plus reference TRBV7-9 and TRBJ1-1, the full variable domain is DTGVSQNPRHKITKRGQNVTFRCDPISEHNRLYWYRQTLGQGPEFLTYFQNEAQLEKSRLLSDRFSAERPKGSFSTLEIQRTEQGDSAMYLCASSLAKATNTEAFFGQGTRLTVV.

The V and J genes are TRBV27 and TRBJ1-2; D unclear. The CDR3 runs 14 residues. Germline V gene lookup returns CDR1 MNHEY and CDR2 SMNVEV (reference sequence). Between the trimmed V and J ends, which lost 2 bases and 10 bases, there was a span of 17 bases. This CDR3 is CASSLTPALALYTF. The DNA for the CDR3 is TGTGCCAGCAGTTTAACGCCAGCGCTCGCCCTCTACACCTTC.

The chain uses TRBV7-9 and TRBJ1-1, with D unclear. V lost 5 bases, J lost 4 bases, and 14 bases lay in between. Germline values: CDR1 SEHNR, CDR2 FQNEAQ (reference sequence). The CDR3 runs to 14 residues. The chain's CDR3 is CASSPRSFVTEAFF. The CDR3 DNA is TGTGCCAGCAGCCCCAGGAGTTTTGTCACTGAAGCTTTCTTT.

The CDR3 loop reads CASSYTRNTEAFF. As DNA, the CDR3 is TGTGCCAGCAGTTACACTAGAAACACTGAAGCTTTCTTT. This sequence joins TRBV6-5 and TRBJ1-1, with D unresolved. Germline V lookup: CDR1 MNHEY, CDR2 SVGAGI. This CDR3 contains 13 residues. V was shortened by 2 bases and J by 2 bases, with 6 bases between the two germline ends.

V usage is TRBV5-1 and J usage is TRBJ1-6; no clear D. V shed 0 bases and J shed 9 bases, with 10 bases lying between them. Germline CDR1 and CDR2: SGHRS and YFSETQ. The CDR3 extends over 14 amino acids. The CDR3 bases are TGCGCCAGCAGCTTGGCCCAGACTGGTTCACCCCTCCACTTT. Translating gives CASSLAQTGSPLHF.

The V call is TRBV11-1, the J call TRBJ2-2, with TRBD2 matching over 8 bases. CDR1 and CDR2 (germline): SGHAT, FQDESV (reference sequence). Trimming cost V 5 bases and J 3 bases; bases outside gene matches: 8. This CDR3 region has 16 residues. CDR3 nucleotides: TGTGCCAGCAGCCCCGAGCGGGAGTGGGACACCGGGGAGCTGTTTTTT. Translation gives CASSPEREWDTGELFF.

V gene TRBV5-1 combines with J gene TRBJ2-1, with 7 bases identical to TRBD1. The J segment lost 3 bases and the V segment lost 7 bases, leaving 7 bases of the junction unmatched. This CDR3 spans 14 amino acids. In germline, CDR1 is SGHRS, CDR2 YFSETQ. The CDR3 spells CASYTGAGYNEQFF. CDR3 DNA: TGCGCCAGCTACACAGGGGCTGGCTACAATGAGCAGTTCTTC.

The V gene is TRBV19, the J gene TRBJ2-7; 8 bases align to TRBD1. The CDR3 runs 14 residues. Germline V lookup: CDR1 LNHDA, CDR2 SQIVND (reference sequence). The V segment lost 3 bases and the J segment 4 bases; nucleotides outside the gene matches: 5. In DNA form, the CDR3 reads TGTGCCAGTAGTATTGGGGACAGGACTTACGAGCAGTACTTC. Amino acids: CASSIGDRTYEQYF.

Points on this clone: Given the absence of the conserved phenylalanine or tryptophan at the CDR3 end, a read error is likely. The DNA is omitted, as the CDR3 cannot be located on it reliably, and the CDR3 follows TCRdb's listing. The V gene is TRBV10-1, the J gene TRBJ1-1. The germline gives CDR1 WNHNN, CDR2 SYGVQD (reference sequence). 11 amino acids form the CDR3, both terminal residues included. The CDR3 sequence is CASSPLMGLRD.

The J gene is TRBJ1-2, the V gene TRBV5-1; 10 nucleotides line up with TRBD1. Trimming cost V 3 bases and J 7 bases; bases outside gene matches: 0. This CDR3 is 12 amino acids long. Germline CDR1 and CDR2: SGHRS and YFSETQ. The CDR3 coding sequence is TGCGCCAGCAGCTGGACAGGGGGTGGCTACACCTTC. This codes for CASSWTGGGYTF.

This chain uses TRBV28 with TRBJ2-1, with D possibly TRBD2 on 6 matching bases. Germline V gene sequence: CDR1 MDHEN, CDR2 SYDVKM. With 4 bases removed from V and 0 bases from J, the gap between germline ends came to 10 bases. The CDR3 loop spans 15 amino acids. The CDR3 DNA sequence: TGTGCCAGCAGTTCGGGGAGGAGCTCCTACAATGAGCAGTTCTTC. The encoded protein is CASSSGRSSYNEQFF.

This rearrangement joins TRBV5-4 to TRBJ2-7, with a weak D call TRBD2 (7 bases). Germline CDR1 is SGHNT and CDR2 is YYREEE (reference sequence). CDR3 length: 17 amino acids. V gave up 6 bases and J gave up 5 bases, with 27 bases separating them. Here the CDR3 reads CASNLLGGALGGDEQYF. CDR3 nucleotides: TGTGCCAGCAACCTCCTTGGGGGGGCCTTAGGCGGAGACGAGCAGTACTTC.

This clone has a handful of counts. The junction and the germline gene differ at one end; a read error may be behind it. The chain combines TRBV7-7 with TRBJ2-2, with TRBD1 as a possible D gene (6 bases). Germline CDR1 SSHAT, CDR2 FNYEAQ (reference sequence). The CDR3 loop spans 14 amino acids. Written as DNA, the CDR3 is TGTGCTAGCAGCTTAGCGCAGGGGAATGGGGAGCTGTTTTTT. The encoded protein is CASSLAQGNGELFF.

The V gene is TRBV7-9, the J gene TRBJ2-1, with D unclear. This CDR3 has 12 amino acids. CDR1 SEHNR and CDR2 FQNEAQ come from the germline V gene (reference sequence). Trimming shortened V by 4 bases and J by 5 bases, and 6 bases separated the two germline ends. CDR3 loop: CASSYRNNEQFF. CDR3 bases: TGTGCCAGCAGCTACAGAAACAATGAGCAGTTCTTC. Combining the CDR3 with reference TRBV7-9 and TRBJ2-1 gives the whole variable domain DTGVSQNPRHKITKRGQNVTFRCDPISEHNRLYWYRQTLGQGPEFLTYFQNEAQLEKSRLLSDRFSAERPKGSFSTLEIQRTEQGDSAMYLCASSYRNNEQFFGPGTRLTVL.

This chain connects TRBV6-1 to TRBJ1-2; no clear D gene. Germline-derived CDR1 and CDR2 are MNHNS and SASEGT. V was cut by 4 bases and J by 2 bases, with 20 bases left in between. This CDR3 contains 17 residues. The CDR3 region has the DNA TGTGCCAGCAGTGTCCCCCCACCCCGCAGGCTGAACTATGGCTACACCTTC. It encodes CASSVPPPRRLNYGYTF.

This chain uses TRBV5-6 with TRBJ2-3; 10 bases line up with TRBD1. Trimming cost V 4 bases and J 6 bases; bases outside gene matches: 2. CDR3 length: 13 amino acids. The germline V gene has CDR1 SGHDT and CDR2 YYEEEE. CDR3 sequence (DNA): TGTGCCAGCAGCCCGGACAGGGGGGATACGCAGTATTTT. It translates to CASSPDRGDTQYF.

In its sample, this clone was seen once. CDR3 region: CARSRPLTSSYEQYF. CDR3 coding DNA: TGTGCCAGAAGCCGACCTCTCACGAGCTCCTACGAGCAGTACTTC. V and J are TRBV5-3 and TRBJ2-7; D is undetermined. TRBV5-3 is flagged as an ORF with uncertain function. With 4 bases removed from V and 0 bases from J, the gap between germline ends came to 14 bases. The CDR3 length is 15 residues.

The rearrangement links TRBV27 to TRBJ2-5; D gene uncertain. Trimming took 3 bases from V and 4 from J, leaving 6 bases between them. CDR1 and CDR2 (germline): MNHEY, SMNVEV (reference sequence). The CDR3 length is 12 residues. CDR3 in DNA: TGTGCCAGCAGTTTGGTAGGAGAGACCCAGTACTTC. It is translated as CASSLVGETQYF.

The chain recombines TRBV2 with TRBJ2-7; D remains ambiguous. V lost 7 bases and J 1 base, leaving 23 bases between the germline ends. Germline V lookup: CDR1 SNHLY, CDR2 FYNNEI. The CDR3 covers 17 residues. The CDR3 loop is CASIMVFGSAYSYEQYF. DNA of the CDR3: TGTGCCAGCATTATGGTCTTTGGGTCGGCGTATTCCTACGAGCAGTACTTC. Drawing the rest from reference TRBV2 and TRBJ2-7, the complete variable domain is EPEVTQTPSHQVTQMGQEVILRCVPISNHLYFYWYRQILGQKVEFLVSFYNNEISEKSEIFDDQFSVERPDGSNFTLKIRSTKLEDSAMYFCASIMVFGSAYSYEQYFGPGTRLTVT.